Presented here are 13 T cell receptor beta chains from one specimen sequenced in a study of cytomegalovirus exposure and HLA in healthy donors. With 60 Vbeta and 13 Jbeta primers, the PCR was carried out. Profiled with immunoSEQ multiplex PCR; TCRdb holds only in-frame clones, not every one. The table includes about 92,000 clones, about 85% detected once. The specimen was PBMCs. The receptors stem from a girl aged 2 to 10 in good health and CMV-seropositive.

CDR3 in amino acids: CSVGGGYGYTF. CDR3 bases: TGCAGCGTTGGCGGGGGATATGGCTACACCTTC. This rearrangement joins TRBV29-1 to TRBJ1-2, with a tentative D call TRBD1 (5 bases). CDR3 length: 11 amino acids. V shed 4 bases and J shed 5 bases, with 8 bases lying between them. Germline assignment: CDR1 SQVTM and CDR2 ANQGSEA.

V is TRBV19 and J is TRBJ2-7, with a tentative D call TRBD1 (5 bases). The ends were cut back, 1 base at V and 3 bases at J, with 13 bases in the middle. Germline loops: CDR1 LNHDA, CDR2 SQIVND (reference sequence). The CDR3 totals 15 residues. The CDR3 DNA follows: TGTGCCAGTAGTATAGGAGTCGGACACGTCTACGAGCAGTACTTC. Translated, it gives CASSIGVGHVYEQYF.

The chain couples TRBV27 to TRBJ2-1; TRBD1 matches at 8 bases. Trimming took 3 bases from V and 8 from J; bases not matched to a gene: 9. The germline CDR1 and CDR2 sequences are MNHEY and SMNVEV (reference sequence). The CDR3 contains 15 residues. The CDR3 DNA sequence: TGTGCCAGCAGTTTCCCTAGGACAGGGAACGATGAGCAGTTCTTC. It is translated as CASSFPRTGNDEQFF.

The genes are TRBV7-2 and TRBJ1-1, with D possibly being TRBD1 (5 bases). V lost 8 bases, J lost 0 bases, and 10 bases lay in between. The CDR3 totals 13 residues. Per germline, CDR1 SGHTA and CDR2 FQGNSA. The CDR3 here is CASGRDLNTEAFF. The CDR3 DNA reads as TGTGCCAGCGGGCGGGACTTGAACACTGAAGCTTTCTTT.

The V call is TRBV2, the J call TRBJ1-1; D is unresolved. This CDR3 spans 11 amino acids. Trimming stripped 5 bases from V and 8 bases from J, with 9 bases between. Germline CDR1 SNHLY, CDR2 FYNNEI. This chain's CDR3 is CASSSWQEAFF. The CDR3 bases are TGTGCCAGCAGTTCTTGGCAAGAAGCTTTCTTT.

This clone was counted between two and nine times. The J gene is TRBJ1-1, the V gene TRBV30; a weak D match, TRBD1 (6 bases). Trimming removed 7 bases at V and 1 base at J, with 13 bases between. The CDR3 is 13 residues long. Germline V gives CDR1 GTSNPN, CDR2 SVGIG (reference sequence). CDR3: CAYRQESNTEAFF. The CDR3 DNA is TGTGCCTACCGACAGGAATCGAACACTGAAGCTTTCTTT.

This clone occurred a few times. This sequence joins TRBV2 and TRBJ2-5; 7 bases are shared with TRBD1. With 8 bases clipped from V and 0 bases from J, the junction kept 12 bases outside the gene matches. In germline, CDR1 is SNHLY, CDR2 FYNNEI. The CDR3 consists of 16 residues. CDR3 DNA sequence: TGTGCCAGCCCGGTGGATGGCAGGGGGAACCAAGAGACCCAGTACTTC. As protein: CASPVDGRGNQETQYF.

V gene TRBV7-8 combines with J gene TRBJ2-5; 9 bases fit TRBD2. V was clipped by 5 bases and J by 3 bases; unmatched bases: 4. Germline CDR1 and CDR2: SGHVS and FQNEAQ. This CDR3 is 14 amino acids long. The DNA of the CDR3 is TGTGCCAGCAGCATTTCTAGCGGGAAAGAGACCCAGTACTTC. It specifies CASSISSGKETQYF. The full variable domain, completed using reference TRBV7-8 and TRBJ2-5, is GAGVSQSPRYKVAKRGQDVALRCDPISGHVSLFWYQQALGQGPEFLTYFQNEAQLDKSGLPSDRFFAERPEGSVSTLKIQRTQQEDSAVYLCASSISSGKETQYFGPGTRLLVL.

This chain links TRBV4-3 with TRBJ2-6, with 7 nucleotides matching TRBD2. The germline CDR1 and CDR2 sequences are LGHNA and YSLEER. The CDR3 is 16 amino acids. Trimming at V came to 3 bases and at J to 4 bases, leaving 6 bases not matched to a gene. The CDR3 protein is CASSQVGGTGANVLTF. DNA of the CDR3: TGCGCCAGCAGCCAGGTGGGAGGGACCGGGGCCAACGTCCTGACTTTC.

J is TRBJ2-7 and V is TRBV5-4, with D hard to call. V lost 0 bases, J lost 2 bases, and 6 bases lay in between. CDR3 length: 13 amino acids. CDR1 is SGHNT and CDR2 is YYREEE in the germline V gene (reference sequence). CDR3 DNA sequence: TGTGCCAGCAGCTTGGAGAGAGCCTACGAGCAGTACTTC. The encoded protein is CASSLERAYEQYF.

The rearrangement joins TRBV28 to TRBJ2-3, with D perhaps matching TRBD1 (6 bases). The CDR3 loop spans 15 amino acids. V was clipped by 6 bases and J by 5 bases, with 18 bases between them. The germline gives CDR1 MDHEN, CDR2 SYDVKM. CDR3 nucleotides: TGTGCCAGCAGCCCCCTCAGGGGAATAGGAGATACGCAGTATTTT. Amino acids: CASSPLRGIGDTQYF.

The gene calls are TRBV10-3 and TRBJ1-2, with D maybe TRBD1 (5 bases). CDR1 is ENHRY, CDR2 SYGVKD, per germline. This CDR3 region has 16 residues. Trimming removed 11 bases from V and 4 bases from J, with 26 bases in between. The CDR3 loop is CAARGEGWNEAYGYTF. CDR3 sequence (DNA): TGTGCCGCCCGCGGGGAGGGGTGGAACGAAGCCTATGGCTACACCTTC.

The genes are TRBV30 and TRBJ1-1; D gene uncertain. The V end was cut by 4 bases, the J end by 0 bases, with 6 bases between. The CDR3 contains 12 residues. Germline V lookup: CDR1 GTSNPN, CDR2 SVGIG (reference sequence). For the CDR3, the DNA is TGTGCCTGGATAGAGTTGAACACTGAAGCTTTCTTT. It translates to CAWIELNTEAFF.